Included here is one TCR beta chain sequence, with context. Its antigen remains unknown. The J segment lost 7 bases and the V segment lost 6 bases, leaving 14 bases of the junction unmatched. The CDR3 spans 15 residues. This specimen comes from a study of T-cell memory formation after mild COVID-19. Study-level findings and limits: A subset of responding clones appeared in pre-infection memory, suggesting cross-reactive memory joined.

MiXCR, run by TCRdb on the 5' RACE reads, gives a single entry per CDR3 protein. The sample gives 500,000 to 600,000 distinct CDR3 sequences, about a sixth of which show up once; about 12% is in the top ten. The sequenced sample consisted of PBMCs or a T cell subset sorted from them (not recorded which). This chain uses TRBV12-3 or TRBV12-4 with TRBJ1-2, with 7 nucleotides matching TRBD1. The clonotype originates from an adult woman who had mild COVID-19 (a few samples of this study predate the infection). Cell type and time point are not known. The CDR3 reads CASSLTQGGIFGYTF. CDR3 coding DNA: TGTGCCAGCAGCCTAACTCAGGGGGGAATATTTGGCTACACCTTC.